One sample yielded the 5 T cell receptor beta chains listed below, sequenced in a study of radiation and T cells in renal cell carcinoma. Only in-frame clones appear in the TCRdb table, and some are missing; sequencing was by immunoSEQ multiplex PCR. This table has about 62,000 clones, over 65% appearing once. Noted time point: blood 4 weeks post-SBRT, at nephrectomy. Treatment described: 15 Gy SBRT to primary tumor, nephrectomy 4 weeks later. The sequencing here drew on blood, taken from a patient whose treatment included radiotherapy and nephrectomy. Receptors originate from a man aged 55-75 years with renal cell carcinoma.

The CDR3 reads CASSEVMGPRGVSGYTF. The CDR3 DNA follows: TGTGCCAGCAGTGAAGTTATGGGACCCAGGGGAGTCAGTGGCTACACCTTC. The chain carries TRBV2 and TRBJ1-2, with D possibly TRBD1 on 6 matching bases. The CDR3 runs to 17 residues. Germline CDR1 is SNHLY and CDR2 is FYNNEI. Trimming took 1 base from V and 7 from J, leaving 22 bases between them.

This chain connects TRBV15 to TRBJ2-1; D ambiguous. Trimming stripped 2 bases from V and 6 bases from J, with 11 bases between. Germline values: CDR1 LNHNV, CDR2 YYDKDF (reference sequence). The CDR3 runs 14 residues. The CDR3 bases are TGTGCCACCAGCAGATCAGGAATATTCAATGAGCAGTTCTTC. Translation: CATSRSGIFNEQFF.

The chain has TRBV19 and TRBJ1-5; D remains ambiguous. Germline CDR1 is LNHDA and CDR2 is SQIVND (reference sequence). The CDR3 is made up of 13 amino acids. V gave up 1 base and J gave up 3 bases, with 4 bases separating them. The DNA of the CDR3 is TGTGCCAGTAGTATAGGGCCCAATCAGCCCCAGCATTTT. It codes for CASSIGPNQPQHF.

The rearrangement joins TRBV7-9 to TRBJ2-2; 8 positions agree with TRBD2. Germline trimming cut 1 base from V and 1 base from J; bases unmatched to any gene: 5. The CDR3 is 17 amino acids. Germline V lookup: CDR1 SEHNR, CDR2 FQNEAQ (reference sequence). Written as DNA, the CDR3 is TGTGCCAGCAGCTTAGAGCTAGCGGGTATGAACACCGGGGAGCTGTTTTTT. Its protein is CASSLELAGMNTGELFF. The variable domain in full, completed from reference TRBV7-9 and TRBJ2-2, reads DTGVSQNPRHKITKRGQNVTFRCDPISEHNRLYWYRQTLGQGPEFLTYFQNEAQLEKSRLLSDRFSAERPKGSFSTLEIQRTEQGDSAMYLCASSLELAGMNTGELFFGEGSRLTVL.

The gene calls are TRBV7-2 and TRBJ1-2, with 8 bases identical to TRBD1. Germline CDR1 SGHTA, CDR2 FQGNSA. The length of the CDR3 is 13 residues. Trimming cost V 5 bases and J 4 bases; bases outside gene matches: 3. This chain's CDR3 is CASSQDRVYGYTF. The CDR3 coding sequence is TGTGCCAGCAGCCAGGACAGGGTCTATGGCTACACCTTC. Combining the CDR3 with reference TRBV7-2 and TRBJ1-2 gives the whole variable domain GAGVSQSPSNKVTEKGKDVELRCDPISGHTALYWYRQSLGQGLEFLIYFQGNSAPDKSGLPSDRFSAERTGGSVSTLTIQRTQQEDSAVYLCASSQDRVYGYTFGSGTRLTVV.